The sequence of this T cell receptor (beta chain) was determined in a study of CD8+CD57+ T cells in acquired aplastic anemia (dated 2018 in TCRdb). With respect to the entire study: Extracted DNA from sorted CD4+ and CD8+ cells averaged around 3.5 ug, ranging from 0.2 to 27.4 ug. A CD8+CD57+ expansion meant a frequency higher than the mean frequency seen in healthy subjects.

Profiling of TCR beta VDJ combinations and CDR3 sequences used genomic DNA as the template. TCR repertoire sequencing was run on an Illumina HiSeq 2000. The study's processing was this. TRBV/TRBJ rearrangement plots, CDR3 size and DJ length profiles, and Simpson's diversity index were used to assess repertoires. Whichever DNA sequence was most abundant in the deep sequencing data was defined as the immunodominant clone. CDR3 amino acid sequences were screened for sharing across subjects and compared with published repertoires and the VDJdb database. The raw public reads went through TCRdb reprocessing: fastp at Q25, MiXCR clone calling, in-frame beta chains kept. Rows merge per CDR3 protein into single entries with the most common DNA and genes. In this record, the V and J calls reflect TCRdb's handling and not the investigators' own analysis. This sample gives about 180,000 distinct CDR3 sequences in total; roughly 50% of them show up just once. The ten largest clones capture 10% to 15% of the sample.

V is pared back by 2 bases and J by 2 bases, with 9 bases lying between the germline termini. The CDR3 starts with the cysteine, ends with the phenylalanine, and has 14 residues. Kept here is only the CDR3 DNA, which spans 42 bases and is read in frame from base 1. Based on the germline V gene, the CDR1 and CDR2 sequences are LGHNA and YNFKEQ. This clonotype has a count of ten or more. It lacks a known antigen. Within one base of it there is no much larger clone, and no base qualities were kept. Points the paper makes about the study in general: Although roughly 30 CD8+ CDR3 sequences were shared by patients and controls, these sequences appeared highly expressed in patients and within the immunodominant clones of patients. Between patients and healthy controls, no significant difference in CD8+ Simpson's diversity was found (P=0.060).

Flow cytometry had shown CD8+CD57+ cell expansion in the patients selected for sequencing. Severe acquired aplastic anemia was diagnosed in all patients according to International Study of Aplastic Anemia and Agranulocytosis and Camitta criteria. At the time blood was sampled, none of the patients had received any therapy. In the study, sorted CD4+ and CD8+ blood T cells from patients with severe aplastic anemia and from healthy subjects underwent deep sequencing of TCR repertoires. In the USA, patient enrollment took place under clinicaltrials.gov protocols 00001620, 01623167, 00001397, 00071045, 00081523 and 00961064. Ficoll-Paque density gradient centrifugation was used to isolate peripheral blood mononuclear cells. CD4+ and CD8+ T cells were sorted by FACS or magnetic beads before DNA extraction.

The rearrangement combines TRBV4-2 with TRBJ2-5, with the D gene not clear enough to name. The receptor comes from a human donor with aplastic anemia. The sequencing input was sorted CD4+, CD8+, or CD8+CD57+ T cells (not recorded which) from PBMCs. DNA sequence: TGTGCCAGCAGCCAACGATTACTGCAAGAGACCCAGTACTTC. The translation is CASSQRLLQETQYF.